This TCR beta chain was sequenced for a study of T cell responses to AZD1222 COVID-19 vaccine. Study-wide results and limits: Only after the peak T cell response were repertoires sampled.

V was shortened by 0 bases and J by 6 bases, with 11 bases between the two germline ends. CDR3 length equals 14 residues. From germline, CDR1 is PRHDT and CDR2 FYEKMQ (reference sequence). Doses given second, at about 4 or about 12 weeks, were pooled. A remark on this clone: The antigen is unknown.

Assay: immunoSEQ multiplex PCR; the TCRdb copy retains only in-frame clones and omits some. The top ten clones hold 7.9% of a sample with approximately 110,000 clones, roughly 90% of them seen once. The specimen comprised peripheral blood, sampled 28 days after the second AZD1222 dose. The chain is built from TRBV13 and TRBJ1-2, with D possibly TRBD1 on 6 matching bases. The receptor was isolated from an adult who received the AZD1222 COVID-19 vaccine. The DNA of the CDR3 is TGTGCCAGCAGCTTAGGATCTGGGGGCGATGGCTACACCTTC. Its translation is CASSLGSGGDGYTF.